The table lists the clone carrying this TCR beta chain with a few counts. Its antigen is undetermined. The data were taken from a study of T-cell memory formation after mild COVID-19. Findings and caveats of the study: Contracting CD4+ clones sat mainly in CM and EM; CD8+ in EMRA.

The CDR3 is made up of 16 amino acids. The V gene's germline CDR1 is SEHNR and CDR2 FQNEAQ (reference sequence). With V trimmed by 5 bases and J by 3 bases, 9 bases remained unmatched. MiXCR was run by TCRdb on the 5' RACE reads, yielding one entry per CDR3 protein. The sample lists roughly 45,000 distinct CDR3 sequences; 27% were seen once. This clonotype originated in a man between 18 and 29 years old who had mild COVID-19 (a few samples of this study predate the infection). Cell type and time point are not known. V is TRBV7-9 and J is TRBJ1-4; 7 bases agree with TRBD1. The source material was PBMCs or a T cell subset sorted from them (not recorded which). The CDR3 reads CASSTWTGAANEKLFF. The CDR3 nucleotides are TGTGCCAGCAGCACCTGGACAGGCGCAGCTAATGAAAAACTGTTTTTT.